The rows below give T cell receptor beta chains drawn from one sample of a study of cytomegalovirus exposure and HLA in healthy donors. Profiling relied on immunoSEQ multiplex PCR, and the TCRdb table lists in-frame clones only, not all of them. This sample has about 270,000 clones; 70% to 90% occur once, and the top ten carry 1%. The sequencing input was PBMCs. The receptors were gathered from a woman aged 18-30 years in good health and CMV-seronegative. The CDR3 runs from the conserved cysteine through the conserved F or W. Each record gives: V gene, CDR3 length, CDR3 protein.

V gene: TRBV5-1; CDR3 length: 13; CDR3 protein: CASSVGQGNGYTF
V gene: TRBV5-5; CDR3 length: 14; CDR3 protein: CASSFQGKWDEQYF
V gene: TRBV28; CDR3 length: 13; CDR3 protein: CASSFGENYEQYF
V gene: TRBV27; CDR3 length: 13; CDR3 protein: CASRTGRAYEQYF
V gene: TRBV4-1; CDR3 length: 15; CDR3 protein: CASSHIDPGNQPQHF
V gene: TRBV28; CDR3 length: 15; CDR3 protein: CASSNSIGTGSGYTF
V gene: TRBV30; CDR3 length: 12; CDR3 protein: CAWGTSKETQYF
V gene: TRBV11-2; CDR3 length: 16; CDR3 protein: CASSLYALSGANVLTF
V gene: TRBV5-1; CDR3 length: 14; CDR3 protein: CASRRSVNTGELFF
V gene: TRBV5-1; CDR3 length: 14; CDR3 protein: CASQPGTNTGELFF
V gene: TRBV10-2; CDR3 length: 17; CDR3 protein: CASSGSRDRISRTEAFF
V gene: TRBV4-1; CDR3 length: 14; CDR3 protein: CASSHRTGSYEQYF
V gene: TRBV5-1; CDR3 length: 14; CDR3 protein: CASSSGTVNQPQHF
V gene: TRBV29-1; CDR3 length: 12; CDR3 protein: CSARTGDYGYTF
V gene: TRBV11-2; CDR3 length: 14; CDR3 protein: CASSLVNSPREQYF
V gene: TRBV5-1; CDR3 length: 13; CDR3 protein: CASSLGFSYEQYF
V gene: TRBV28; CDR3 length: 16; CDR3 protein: CASSPGTDLMNTEAFF
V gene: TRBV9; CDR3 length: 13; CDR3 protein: CASSTRAGETQYF
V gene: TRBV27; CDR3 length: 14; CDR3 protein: CASSVSLAGTEQYF
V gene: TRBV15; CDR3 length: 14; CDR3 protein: CATSSLGQAPEQFF
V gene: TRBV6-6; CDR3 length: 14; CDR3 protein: CASSTGSGNQPQHF
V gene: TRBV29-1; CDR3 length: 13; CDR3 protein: CSVDLSWDSEAFF
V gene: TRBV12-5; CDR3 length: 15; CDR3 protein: CASGLVQGGAHGYTF
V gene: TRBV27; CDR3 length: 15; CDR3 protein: CASSLSYRDSYEQYF
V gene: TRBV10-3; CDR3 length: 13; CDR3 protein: CAISESGTGEQYF
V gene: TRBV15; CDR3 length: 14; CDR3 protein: CATSDGRRYNEQFF
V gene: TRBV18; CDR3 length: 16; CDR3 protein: CASSPGQGASNQPQHF
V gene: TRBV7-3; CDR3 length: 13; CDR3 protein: CASSPTGDTEAFF
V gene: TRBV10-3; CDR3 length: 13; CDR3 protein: CAISTGGSAEAFF